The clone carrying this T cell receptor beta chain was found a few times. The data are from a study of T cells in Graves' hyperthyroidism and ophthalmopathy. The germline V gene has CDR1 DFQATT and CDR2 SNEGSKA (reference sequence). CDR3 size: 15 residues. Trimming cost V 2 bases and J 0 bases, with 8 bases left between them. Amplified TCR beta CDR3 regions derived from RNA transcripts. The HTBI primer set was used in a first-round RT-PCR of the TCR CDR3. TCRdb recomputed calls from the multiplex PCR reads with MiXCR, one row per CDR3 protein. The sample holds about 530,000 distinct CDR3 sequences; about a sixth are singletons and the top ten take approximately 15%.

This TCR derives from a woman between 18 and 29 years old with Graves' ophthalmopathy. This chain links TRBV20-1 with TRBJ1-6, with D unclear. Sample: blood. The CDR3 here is CSARPRSSYNSPLHF. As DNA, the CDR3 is TGCAGTGCTAGACCACGAAGCTCCTATAATTCACCCCTCCACTTT.